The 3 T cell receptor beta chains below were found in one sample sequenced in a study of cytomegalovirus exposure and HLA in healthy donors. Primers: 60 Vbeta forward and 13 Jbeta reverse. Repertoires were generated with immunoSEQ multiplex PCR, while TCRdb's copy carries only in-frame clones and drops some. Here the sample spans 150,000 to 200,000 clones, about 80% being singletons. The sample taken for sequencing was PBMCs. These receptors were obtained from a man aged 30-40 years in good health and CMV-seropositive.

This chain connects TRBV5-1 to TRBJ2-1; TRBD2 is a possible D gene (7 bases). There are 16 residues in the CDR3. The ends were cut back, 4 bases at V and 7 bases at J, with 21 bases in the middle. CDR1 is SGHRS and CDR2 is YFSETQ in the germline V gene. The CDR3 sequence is CASSPASGGGANEQFF. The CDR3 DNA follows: TGCGCCAGCAGCCCGGCCTCAGGTGGGGGGGCGAATGAGCAGTTCTTC. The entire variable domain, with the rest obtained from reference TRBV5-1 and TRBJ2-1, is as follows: KAGVTQTPRYLIKTRGQQVTLSCSPISGHRSVSWYQQTPGQGLQFLFEYFSETQRNKGNFPGRFSGRQFSNSRSEMNVSTLELGDSALYLCASSPASGGGANEQFFGPGTRLTVL.

The CDR3 DNA reads TGTGCCAGCAGTTACAGGGGGGGGACTGAAGCTTTCTTT. This sequence encodes CASSYRGGTEAFF. The chain combines TRBV6-5 with TRBJ1-1, with TRBD1 as a possible D gene (6 bases). Trimming took 2 bases from V and 5 from J, leaving 9 bases between them. Germline CDR1 MNHEY, CDR2 SVGAGI. The CDR3 sequence is 13 residues long.

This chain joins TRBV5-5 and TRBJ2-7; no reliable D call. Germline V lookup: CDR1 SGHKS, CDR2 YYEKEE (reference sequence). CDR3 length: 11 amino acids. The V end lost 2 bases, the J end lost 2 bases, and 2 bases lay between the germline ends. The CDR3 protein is CASSFTYEQYF. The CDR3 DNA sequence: TGTGCCAGCAGCTTTACCTACGAGCAGTACTTC.